The next 24 T cell receptor beta chains were all read from a single sample in a study of shared clonotypes between healthy human individuals (dated by TCRdb to the early 2020s). For the CD8 naive samples, CD45RO-negative cells were positively selected for CCR7, yielding a CD45RA+CCR7+ population from which TemRA cells were excluded. Library preparation used the immunoSEQ multiplex PCR assay. Drawn from immuneACCESS, this table holds only the in-frame rearrangements with V and J called that TCRdb kept. Clones are partly lost; checked studies trace under half to an unresolved V gene and leave the rest unexplained. The sample records around 580,000 clones, 95% to 98% of which are singletons. The ten most abundant clones make up 0.25% to 0.35% of the sample. Sequencing used naive CD8+ T cells sorted from blood. Sample cell subset or site, as interpreted from the label and publication: CD45RA+CCR7+. Receptors were obtained from a man aged 25 to 45 in good health.

This clone has just one count. The rearrangement links TRBV5-4 to TRBJ1-3; 8 bases are a match to TRBD1. There are 15 residues in the CDR3. The germline gives CDR1 SGHNT, CDR2 YYREEE (reference sequence). V lost 5 bases, J lost 0 bases, and 4 bases stayed unmatched. The CDR3 reads CASSDRGYSGNTIYF. CDR3 DNA: TGTGCCAGCAGTGACAGGGGCTACTCTGGAAACACCATATATTTT.

The chain uses TRBV5-1 and TRBJ2-7; TRBD2 might be the D (5 bases). Trimming removed 3 bases at V and 1 base at J, with 20 bases between. Per germline, CDR1 SGHRS and CDR2 YFSETQ. The CDR3 is 17 residues long. CDR3 in amino acids: CASSSPKEEGYSYEQYF. CDR3 DNA sequence: TGCGCCAGCAGCTCCCCAAAGGAGGAAGGCTATTCCTACGAGCAGTACTTC.

The rearrangement uses TRBV7-9 and TRBJ1-5; the D is unclear. CDR3 length: 12 residues. The germline V gene encodes CDR1 SEHNR and CDR2 FQNEAQ (reference sequence). The V and J ends lost 1 base and 11 bases respectively, with 9 bases between them. CDR3 nucleotides: TGTGCCAGCAGCTTAGGCCCTACTTCCCAGCATTTT. Residues: CASSLGPTSQHF.

The chain links TRBV19 to TRBJ2-1, with TRBD2 matching over 12 bases. V dropped 7 bases and J dropped 1; count of bases not matched to a gene: 8. This CDR3 comprises 17 residues. Germline V gene data show CDR1 as LNHDA and CDR2 as SQIVND (reference sequence). The CDR3 nucleotides read TGTGCCAGTATTGAGACTAGCGGGAGAGAGTCCTACAATGAGCAGTTCTTC. Protein: CASIETSGRESYNEQFF.

The chain recombines TRBV5-1 with TRBJ1-1; weak D call: TRBD1 (6 bases). V lost 1 base and J lost 7, with 11 bases in between. This CDR3 region has 13 residues. The germline gives CDR1 SGHRS, CDR2 YFSETQ. CDR3 nucleotide sequence: TGCGCCAGCAGCTTGTTGGGGGGGCTTGAAGCTTTCTTT. Protein product: CASSLLGGLEAFF.

This chain connects TRBV4-1 to TRBJ2-1; 7 bases are a match to TRBD2. The CDR3 contains 15 residues. Germline loops: CDR1 MGHRA, CDR2 YSYEKL. The junction had 8 bases not matched to a gene; V was cut back by 5 bases and J by 4 bases. CDR3 region: CASSFLAETYNEQFF. The CDR3 region has the DNA TGCGCCAGCAGCTTTCTAGCGGAGACATACAATGAGCAGTTCTTC.

The V gene is TRBV6-1, the J gene TRBJ2-3; 7 bases align to TRBD1. V dropped 5 bases and J dropped 3; count of bases not matched to a gene: 2. The CDR3 is 13 amino acids. Germline V gene data show CDR1 as MNHNS and CDR2 as SASEGT. The CDR3 region is CASSSRGTDTQYF. The DNA of the CDR3 is TGTGCCAGCAGTTCCAGGGGGACAGATACGCAGTATTTT.

This chain joins TRBV5-1 and TRBJ2-5, with a possible D match to TRBD2 (5 bases). The V and J ends lost 4 bases and 5 bases respectively, with 18 bases between them. Looked up from germline, CDR1 is SGHRS and CDR2 is YFSETQ. The CDR3 contains 15 residues. The CDR3 protein is CASSVEASERETQYF. The CDR3 DNA sequence: TGCGCCAGCAGCGTGGAGGCTTCGGAGAGGGAGACCCAGTACTTC.

In its sample, this clone was seen once. This rearrangement joins TRBV14 to TRBJ1-2; unclear D gene. Germline V gene sequence: CDR1 SGHDN, CDR2 FVKESK. There are 12 residues in the CDR3. V dropped 2 bases and J dropped 8 bases, with 9 bases sitting between them. CDR3 DNA: TGTGCCAGCAGCCAAAGATTTGAGGGCTACACCTTC. This sequence encodes CASSQRFEGYTF.

CDR3 sequence: CASSRLDSREQYF. CDR3 coding DNA: TGTGCCAGCTCCCGACTAGACTCTCGCGAGCAGTACTTC. The V and J genes are TRBV7-6 and TRBJ2-7; tentatively, D is TRBD2 (6 bases). The V and J ends lost 8 bases and 6 bases respectively, with 17 bases between them. Per germline, CDR1 SGHVS and CDR2 FNYEAQ. The CDR3 has 13 amino acids.

The V call is TRBV19, the J call TRBJ2-5, with D hard to call. V lost 2 bases to trimming and J lost 7 bases, with 11 bases between them. The CDR3 totals 13 residues. Germline-derived CDR1 and CDR2 are LNHDA and SQIVND (reference sequence). CDR3 in amino acids: CASSITSSGTQYF. The CDR3, as DNA: TGTGCCAGTAGTATAACCAGCTCTGGGACCCAGTACTTC. The full variable domain, rest sourced from reference TRBV19 and TRBJ2-5, is DGGITQSPKYLFRKEGQNVTLSCEQNLNHDAMYWYRQDPGQGLRLIYYSQIVNDFQKGDIAEGYSVSREKKESFPLTVTSAQKNPTAFYLCASSITSSGTQYFGPGTRLLVL.

The chain combines TRBV7-9 with TRBJ2-7, with D unclear. V dropped 5 bases and J dropped 4 bases, with 12 bases sitting between them. Germline-derived CDR1 and CDR2 are SEHNR and FQNEAQ (reference sequence). This CDR3 spans 13 amino acids. DNA of the CDR3: TGTGCCAGCAGCCTCTCCCCGCTTTACGAGCAGTACTTC. Amino acid sequence: CASSLSPLYEQYF.

This clone was detected once. The sample contains more than one DNA sequence encoding this CDR3. The genes are TRBV25-1 and TRBJ1-2; D ambiguous. The CDR3 runs to 13 residues. V was clipped by 0 bases and J by 5 bases, with 7 bases between them. CDR1 MGHDK and CDR2 SYGVNS come from the germline V gene. The CDR3 sequence: CASSEYGGYGYTF. In nucleotides, the CDR3 is TGTGCCAGCAGTGAATATGGAGGGTATGGCTACACCTTC.

This clone was recorded once. The genes are TRBV28 and TRBJ2-7; D may correspond to TRBD1 or TRBD2 (5 bases each). The germline V and J ends were trimmed by 8 bases and 6 bases, with 20 bases remaining between them. CDR3 length: 14 amino acids. Germline CDR1 and CDR2: MDHEN and SYDVKM. The CDR3, as DNA: TGTGCCAGCGCCCTGGGGCGCCCGGGGCGCGAGCAGTACTTC. Protein product: CASALGRPGREQYF.

The chain is built from TRBV10-3 and TRBJ2-7; possible D gene TRBD2, 6 bases. This CDR3 has 14 residues. CDR1 is ENHRY and CDR2 is SYGVKD in the germline V gene. The V gene lost 3 bases and the J gene lost 1 base, with 10 bases spanning the gap. The CDR3 spells CAISDLGGSYEQYF. The DNA for the CDR3 is TGTGCCATCAGTGACCTGGGGGGTTCCTACGAGCAGTACTTC.

V and J are TRBV27 and TRBJ2-1; D gene ambiguous. The V and J ends lost 8 bases and 12 bases respectively, with 20 bases between them. Germline values: CDR1 MNHEY, CDR2 SMNVEV (reference sequence). CDR3 length: 13 amino acids. DNA for the CDR3: TGTGCCAGCTTCTCCCCTACCCTCCTCGGGCAGTTCTTC. Its translation is CASFSPTLLGQFF.

In this sample, this clone turned up once. The chain uses TRBV2 and TRBJ2-7, with 10 bases identical to TRBD2. Germline V gene sequence: CDR1 SNHLY, CDR2 FYNNEI. V lost 1 base and J lost 2; bases outside the gene matches: 5. CDR3 length: 16 residues. This CDR3 reads CASSEESGTSAYEQYF. The CDR3 nucleotides are TGTGCCAGCAGTGAAGAGTCCGGGACTAGCGCCTACGAGCAGTACTTC.

V is TRBV7-2 and J is TRBJ2-7; the match to TRBD2 covers 10 bases. CDR3 length equals 15 residues. Germline V gene data show CDR1 as SGHTA and CDR2 as FQGNSA. The V gene end was trimmed by 0 bases and the J gene end by 4 bases; junction bases not matched to a gene: 3. The CDR3, as DNA: TGTGCCAGCAGCTTAGCCAGCGGGAGGGATTACGAGCAGTACTTC. As protein: CASSLASGRDYEQYF.

This sequence joins TRBV9 and TRBJ2-1, with 8 positions matching TRBD1. Germline V CDR1 and CDR2: SGDLS, YYNGEE. V trimming: 7 bases; J trimming: 8 bases; junction bases outside the gene matches: 11. This CDR3 spans 14 amino acids. This chain's CDR3 is CASGGRGRRDEQFF. The CDR3 bases are TGTGCCAGCGGGGGCAGGGGGCGCAGGGATGAGCAGTTCTTC.

This clone has just a few counts. The V and J genes are TRBV7-8 and TRBJ2-7; 13 bases map to TRBD2. Germline loops: CDR1 SGHVS, CDR2 FQNEAQ. V was clipped by 5 bases and J by 2 bases; unmatched bases: 9. This CDR3 region has 17 residues. As DNA, the CDR3 is TGTGCCAGCAGCATAGGACTAGCGGGAGAATTAACCTACGAGCAGTACTTC. Translated: CASSIGLAGELTYEQYF.

This sequence joins TRBV5-5 and TRBJ2-7; no reliable D call. CDR3 length: 13 residues. V was cut by 5 bases and J by 3 bases, with 12 bases left in between. Germline loops: CDR1 SGHKS, CDR2 YYEKEE (reference sequence). CDR3 in DNA: TGTGCCAGCAGTCGAGGTTGGGGCTACGAGCAGTACTTC. As protein: CASSRGWGYEQYF.

V is TRBV7-9 and J is TRBJ2-7, with D perhaps TRBD1 or TRBD2 (5 bases each). V lost 5 bases, J lost 5 bases, and 19 bases lay in between. The CDR3 loop spans 15 amino acids. Germline V gives CDR1 SEHNR, CDR2 FQNEAQ (reference sequence). The CDR3 reads CASSPGRGVEDEQYF. CDR3 bases: TGTGCCAGCAGCCCGGGGAGAGGGGTTGAGGACGAGCAGTACTTC.

The rearrangement uses TRBV21-1 and TRBJ2-1; the D call of TRBD2 is as the table states it, not checked on the DNA. TRBV21-1 is described as a pseudogene. The CDR3 spans 21 residues. The CDR3: CASSKATGLAGWTSSYNEQFF. As DNA, the CDR3 is TGTGCCAGCAGCAAAGCGACAGGACTAGCGGGTTGGACTAGCTCCTACAATGAGCAGTTCTTC.

This rearrangement joins TRBV4-1 to TRBJ2-1, with 9 bases aligning to TRBD2. With V trimmed by 3 bases and J by 1 base, 1 base remained unmatched. This CDR3 spans 15 amino acids. In germline, CDR1 is MGHRA, CDR2 YSYEKL. CDR3 amino acids: CASSHTSGSYNEQFF. The DNA of the CDR3 is TGCGCCAGCAGCCATACTAGCGGGTCCTACAATGAGCAGTTCTTC.